These 7 T cell receptor beta chains share one sample of origin, sequenced in a study of blood T cells in healthy people across ages (dated by TCRdb to the mid-2010s). Library preparation employed 5' RACE. The reads were generated on an Illumina HiSeq 2500. A second roughly 6 to 12 cycle PCR used a sample-barcoded 5' primer and a J-beta primer mix. Starting from the raw public reads, TCRdb applied fastp trimming at Q25, assembled clones with MiXCR and retained in-frame beta chains. Each record represents a unique CDR3 protein, reported with the most common genes and DNA among its rows. The sample includes almost 1 million distinct CDR3 sequences, with approximately 50% observed a single time. Jointly, the top ten make up about 20% of the sample. The sample consisted of blood. The source of these receptors is a woman aged 55-69 years in good health.

The table lists this clonotype with a few counts. J is TRBJ1-1 and V is TRBV4-3; tentative D call: TRBD1 (5 bases). From germline, CDR1 is LGHNA and CDR2 YSLEER. The CDR3 runs 15 residues. The V end lost 2 bases, the J end lost 5 bases, and 15 bases lay between the germline ends. The CDR3 sequence: CASSQMARGGTEAFF. The DNA for the CDR3 is TGCGCCAGCAGCCAAATGGCTCGGGGGGGGACTGAAGCTTTCTTT.

V and J are TRBV7-8 and TRBJ2-7; D is unclear. Germline V gene sequence: CDR1 SGHVS, CDR2 FQNEAQ. CDR3 size: 14 residues. V was shortened by 3 bases and J by 2 bases, with 11 bases between the two germline ends. The CDR3 nucleotides are TGTGCCAGCAGCTTCGGAGCGAATGCCTACGAGCAGTACTTC. It yields the protein CASSFGANAYEQYF.

The rearrangement links TRBV24-1 to TRBJ2-3; 16 nucleotides match TRBD2. V lost 7 bases to trimming and J lost 4 bases; unmatched junction nucleotides: 13. Germline loops: CDR1 KGHDR, CDR2 SFDVKD. The length of the CDR3 is 19 residues. This CDR3 reads CATSQGLAGGPKSPDTQYF. CDR3 nucleotide sequence: TGTGCCACCAGCCAGGGACTAGCGGGAGGGCCTAAGTCGCCAGATACGCAGTATTTT.

A few counts support this clonotype. V gene TRBV4-2 combines with J gene TRBJ2-3, with TRBD2 matching 7 bases. CDR3 length: 15 amino acids. The germline CDR1 and CDR2 sequences are LGHNA and YNFKEQ. V dropped 1 base and J dropped 1; count of bases not matched to a gene: 2. The CDR3 spells CASSQAGGRTDTQYF. In DNA form, the CDR3 reads TGTGCCAGCAGCCAAGCGGGAGGACGCACAGATACGCAGTATTTT.

The J gene is TRBJ1-2, the V gene TRBV11-2, with 8 nucleotides matching TRBD1. V shed 2 bases and J 7 bases; nucleotides not matched to a gene: 9. The CDR3 runs to 15 residues. Looked up from germline, CDR1 is SGHAT and CDR2 is FQNNGV. The CDR3 loop reads CASSLQGAGGGGYTF. The CDR3 nucleotides are TGTGCCAGCAGCTTACAGGGGGCAGGGGGCGGTGGCTACACCTTC.

The chain combines TRBV10-3 with TRBJ2-3; 8 nucleotides agree with TRBD1. This CDR3 comprises 15 residues. V shed 7 bases, J shed 3 bases, and the junction held 9 bases outside the gene matches. Per germline, CDR1 ENHRY and CDR2 SYGVKD. The CDR3 DNA sequence: TGTGCCATCACGGCGGCAGGGGGCTTGACAGATACGCAGTATTTT. Amino acids: CAITAAGGLTDTQYF.

By share, this clonotype counts as medium-sized. This may be a read error, as it is one base from a much larger clone. The chain couples TRBV20-1 to TRBJ2-1, with 8 bases matching TRBD2. The J call could be wrong; TRBJ2-7 is a better fit for the DNA end. The CDR3 is 15 amino acids. CDR1 is DFQATT and CDR2 is SNEGSKA in the germline V gene (reference sequence). The CDR3 here is CSALKRESSYNEQYF. The DNA for the CDR3 is TGCAGTGCCCTCAAGCGGGAGAGCTCCTACAATGAGCAGTACTTC.